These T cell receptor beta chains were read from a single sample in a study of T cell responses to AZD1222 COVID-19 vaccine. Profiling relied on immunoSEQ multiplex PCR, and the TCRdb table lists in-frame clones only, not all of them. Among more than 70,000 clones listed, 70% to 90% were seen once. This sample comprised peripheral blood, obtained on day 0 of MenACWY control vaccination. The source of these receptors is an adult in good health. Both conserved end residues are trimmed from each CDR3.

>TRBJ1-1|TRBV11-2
ASSLVEGGTEAF
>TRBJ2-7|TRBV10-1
ARRAYGTGLPPTQQY
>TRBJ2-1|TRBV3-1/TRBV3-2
ASSQDGSSYNEQF
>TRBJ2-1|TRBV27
ASRAFGGGRDEQF
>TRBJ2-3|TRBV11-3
ASSSGLAGAYTDTQY
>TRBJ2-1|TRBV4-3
ASSQDRGAYNEQF
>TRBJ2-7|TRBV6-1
ASSDTLRGGLYEQY
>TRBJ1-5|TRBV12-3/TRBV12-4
ASSRQEHQPQH
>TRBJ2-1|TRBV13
ASSGRVTSLNEQF
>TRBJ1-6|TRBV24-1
ATSQSPTGSGDNSPLH
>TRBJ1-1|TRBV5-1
ASSSTGTGFSTEAF
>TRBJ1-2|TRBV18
ASSPIKAPEGLNYGYT
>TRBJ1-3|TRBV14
ASSQGTGKIDTIY
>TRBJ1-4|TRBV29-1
SAVGATNEKLF
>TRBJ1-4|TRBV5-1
ASSLGQSATNEKLF
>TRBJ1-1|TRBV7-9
ASSLGSIVANTEAF
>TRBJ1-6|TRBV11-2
ASSIREEQGSPLH
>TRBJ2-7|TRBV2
ASTEAGQGYEQY
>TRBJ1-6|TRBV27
ASSLNLDRLNSPLH
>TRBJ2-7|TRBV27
ASSSGTGFSYEQY
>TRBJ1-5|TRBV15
ATSRDSGPNQPQH
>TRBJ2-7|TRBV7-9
ASSLVGGDYEQY
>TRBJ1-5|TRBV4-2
ASSQDRGGGNQPQH
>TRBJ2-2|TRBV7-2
ASSLTPTAGGLSLF
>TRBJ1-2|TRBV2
ASSRNEDRGSNYGYT
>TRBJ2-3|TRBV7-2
ASSLETAGGFTDTQY
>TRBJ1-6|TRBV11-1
ASSFTRGYSPLH
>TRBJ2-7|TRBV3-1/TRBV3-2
ASSQVGTGGDEQY
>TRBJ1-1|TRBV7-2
ASSPGQRRAEAF
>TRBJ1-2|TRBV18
ASSPDTNYGYT
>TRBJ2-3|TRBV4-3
ASSQDLLGGGRTSTDTQY
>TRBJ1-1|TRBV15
ATSRGQGSVTEAF
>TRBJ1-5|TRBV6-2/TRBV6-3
ASSSYRVGDQPQH
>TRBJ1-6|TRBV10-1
ASSESGDLGVAYNSPLH
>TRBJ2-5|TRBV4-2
ASSQVPSGHQETQY
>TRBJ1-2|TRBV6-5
ASPMNGVEGYT
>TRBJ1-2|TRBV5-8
ASSSLNPGGYT
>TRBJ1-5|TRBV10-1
ASFLDSYNQPQH
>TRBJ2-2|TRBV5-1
ASSPPPENTGELF
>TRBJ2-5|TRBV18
ASSPPKAGGQETQY
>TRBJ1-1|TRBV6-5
ASSYGDRGWNTEAF
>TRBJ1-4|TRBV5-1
ASSLTAEKLF
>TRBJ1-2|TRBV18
ASSPPNRYGYT
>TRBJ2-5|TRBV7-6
ASSLVESRGETQY
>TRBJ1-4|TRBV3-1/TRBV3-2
ASRSTGANEKLF
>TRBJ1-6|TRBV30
AWTRADNSPLH
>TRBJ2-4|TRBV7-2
ASSRTSGGYRIQY
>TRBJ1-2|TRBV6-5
ASSGTGFYGYT
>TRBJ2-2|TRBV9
ASSVDSNTGELF
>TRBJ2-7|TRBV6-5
ASRERFSSYEQY